A single TCR beta chain is shown here with its context. Study processing details: Amplification from reference gene primers served as the basis for estimated nucleated cell counts. Assay used: immunoSEQ multiplex PCR; TCRdb lists only in-frame clones, some missing. D and trimming were read from the DNA, whereas the V and J calls and clone size are those reported in that table. Of 51,000 or so clones in the sample, about 87% were seen once. The sample belongs to a study of blood T cell repertoires in COVID-19. Turning to the study itself: Collection of acute and convalescent COVID-19 samples took place in the United States, Italy and Spain. Sources were T cells, B-cell-depleted T cells, or PBMCs; the material itself was cDNA or gDNA.

The source material was peripheral blood. The TCR originated in a man older than 75 with acute or convalescent COVID-19.

CDR3 sequence (DNA): TGTGCCATCTCTAGCGGAAGCACAGATACGCAGTATTTT. Its protein product is CAISSGSTDTQYF. V is TRBV12-3 or TRBV12-4 and J is TRBJ2-3, with 7 bases aligning to TRBD2. This CDR3 is 13 amino acids long. V lost 10 bases and J lost 0; bases outside the gene matches: 4.